This TCR beta chain was captured by sequencing in a study of T-cell memory formation after mild COVID-19. Across the whole study: TCR clusters largely stayed donor specific.

TCRdb processed the 5' RACE reads anew with MiXCR; each CDR3 protein has one entry. The table has about half a million distinct CDR3 sequences, about 20% seen once; the top ten hold 9% to 15%. A note on this clonotype: Its antigen is undetermined.

The V end was cut by 0 bases, the J end by 6 bases, with 7 bases between. Germline assignment: CDR1 LGHDT and CDR2 YNNKEL (reference sequence). The CDR3 is 13 amino acids. Study-level results: Cross-reactive memory appears to have joined, as suggested by some responding clones showing up in pre-infection memory. The study found contracting CD4+ clones mainly in CM and EM and contracting CD8+ clones in EMRA.

The TCR comes from an adult woman who had mild COVID-19 (a few samples of this study predate the infection). Cell type and time point are not known. The material sequenced was PBMCs or a T cell subset sorted from them (not recorded which). The chain combines TRBV3-1 with TRBJ2-3, with D unresolved. The CDR3, as DNA: TGTGCCAGCAGCCAAGATTACGCGGATACGCAGTATTTT. This translates into CASSQDYADTQYF.